The 30 T cell receptor beta chains below all came from one sample that was sequenced in a study of T cell responses to AZD1222 COVID-19 vaccine. This table comes from immunoSEQ multiplex PCR, and its TCRdb copy is limited to in-frame clones, with some not included. Altogether more than 90,000 clones are present, roughly 90% being singletons, with the ten largest covering roughly 6.9%. This material consisted of peripheral blood, taken 28 days after the second AZD1222 dose. The receptors stem from an adult who received the AZD1222 COVID-19 vaccine.

J is TRBJ1-5 and V is TRBV5-6, with D perhaps TRBD1 (5 bases). With 1 base removed from V and 0 bases from J, the gap between germline ends came to 8 bases. Germline CDR1 and CDR2: SGHDT and YYEEEE. The CDR3 length is 15 residues. The CDR3 region has the DNA TGTGCCAGCAGCTTGCAGGGTTATAGCAATCAGCCCCAGCATTTT. It specifies CASSLQGYSNQPQHF. Variable domain in full (rest from reference TRBV5-6 and TRBJ1-5): DAGVTQSPTHLIKTRGQQVTLRCSPKSGHDTVSWYQQALGQGPQFIFQYYEEEERQRGNFPDRFSGHQFPNYSSELNVNALLLGDSALYLCASSLQGYSNQPQHFGDGTRLSIL.

This clone appeared once. This chain uses TRBV28 with TRBJ1-2; D gene ambiguous. Per germline, CDR1 MDHEN and CDR2 SYDVKM. Trimming pared 7 bases from V and 1 base from J, leaving 13 bases between. The CDR3 totals 14 residues. CDR3 sequence (DNA): TGTGCCAGCACCTACGGGAGTTTTAACTATGGCTACACCTTC. Translated: CASTYGSFNYGYTF.

The chain carries TRBV11-3 and TRBJ2-7; no clear D. In germline, CDR1 is SGHNT, CDR2 YENEEA. The V gene lost 2 bases and the J gene lost 1 base, with 6 bases spanning the gap. The CDR3 totals 13 residues. CDR3 in DNA: TGTGCCAGCAGCTTATACGGTTCCTACGAGCAGTACTTC. Protein: CASSLYGSYEQYF.

This clone was counted only a few times. The chain recombines TRBV29-1 with TRBJ2-5, with D hard to call. The germline gives CDR1 SQVTM, CDR2 ANQGSEA. The CDR3 is 12 residues long. V was shortened by 5 bases and J by 0 bases, with 7 bases between the two germline ends. The CDR3 loop is CSVWLNQETQYF. CDR3 DNA: TGCAGCGTTTGGCTGAACCAAGAGACCCAGTACTTC.

This chain joins TRBV9 and TRBJ2-3; D gene uncertain. The CDR3 has 15 residues. The germline V gene encodes CDR1 SGDLS and CDR2 YYNGEE. The V end was cut by 4 bases, the J end by 1 base, with 13 bases between. The DNA of the CDR3 is TGTGCCAGCAGCACCGGCCTCTCCGGCACAGATACGCAGTATTTT. The encoded protein is CASSTGLSGTDTQYF.

The chain uses TRBV18 and TRBJ2-7, with D possibly matching TRBD1 (5 bases). Deletions cut 3 bases from V and 2 bases from J, with 14 bases between. The CDR3 runs to 15 residues. Germline lookup yields CDR1 KGHSH and CDR2 LQKENI. The CDR3 loop is CASSPLQVSPYEQYF. The CDR3, as DNA: TGTGCCAGCTCACCGTTACAGGTGTCCCCCTACGAGCAGTACTTC.

The CDR3 DNA reads TGCGCCAGCAGCTTGGGGTGGTTACAAAGGGGCAATGAGCAGTTCTTC. Its protein is CASSLGWLQRGNEQFF. This sequence joins TRBV5-1 and TRBJ2-1, with D possibly TRBD1 on 5 matching bases. This CDR3 is built from 16 residues. V lost 0 bases and J 6 bases, leaving 16 bases between the germline ends. Germline CDR1 is SGHRS and CDR2 is YFSETQ.

The chain joins TRBV6-5 to TRBJ1-2, with D possibly matching TRBD1 (5 bases). The CDR3 loop spans 14 amino acids. With 5 bases removed from V and 4 bases from J, the gap between germline ends came to 14 bases. CDR1 is MNHEY, CDR2 SVGAGI, per germline. CDR3 in DNA: TGTGCCAGCAGTCCCCGACAGAGAGGCTATGGCTACACCTTC. It specifies CASSPRQRGYGYTF.

The V call is TRBV7-2, the J call TRBJ2-2; D unresolved. The CDR3 runs to 14 residues. Germline V gene lookup returns CDR1 SGHTA and CDR2 FQGNSA. The V end lost 1 base, the J end lost 6 bases, and 9 bases lay between the germline ends. The CDR3 loop reads CASSLGWAAGELFF. In DNA form, the CDR3 reads TGTGCCAGCAGCTTAGGGTGGGCCGCCGGGGAGCTGTTTTTT.

This sequence joins TRBV9 and TRBJ1-6; no definite D call. The CDR3 contains 17 residues. Trimming pared 0 bases from V and 5 bases from J, leaving 15 bases between. Germline V gives CDR1 SGDLS, CDR2 YYNGEE. The CDR3 protein is CASSVGAPRIDNSPLHF. CDR3 DNA: TGTGCCAGCAGCGTAGGGGCCCCCCGAATTGATAATTCACCCCTCCACTTT.

The chain recombines TRBV5-6 with TRBJ2-7; TRBD2 agrees at 9 bases. Germline V gene lookup returns CDR1 SGHDT and CDR2 YYEEEE. CDR3 length: 16 residues. V was clipped by 0 bases and J by 2 bases; unmatched bases: 6. This CDR3 reads CASSLASGIKTYEQYF. Written as DNA, the CDR3 is TGTGCCAGCAGCTTGGCTAGCGGGATTAAAACCTACGAGCAGTACTTC.

This clone came up once. The chain recombines TRBV7-2 with TRBJ1-5; maybe TRBD1 (5 bases). Germline values: CDR1 SGHTA, CDR2 FQGNSA. The V and J ends lost 2 bases and 3 bases respectively, with 11 bases between them. This CDR3 region has 15 residues. CDR3 in amino acids: CASSLSRQINQPQHF. The CDR3 nucleotides are TGTGCCAGCAGCTTATCTCGACAGATCAATCAGCCCCAGCATTTT.

V gene TRBV5-4 combines with J gene TRBJ1-2; D not certain. Germline V gives CDR1 SGHNT, CDR2 YYREEE (reference sequence). The CDR3 totals 14 residues. V was clipped by 2 bases and J by 8 bases, with 16 bases between them. The DNA for the CDR3 is TGTGCCAGCAGCTTCGGGCAGGCTATATCGGGCTACACCTTC. Amino acids: CASSFGQAISGYTF.

This sequence joins TRBV7-3 and TRBJ2-1; D is perhaps TRBD1 (6 bases). In germline, CDR1 is SGHTA, CDR2 FQGTGA. Deletions cut 5 bases from V and 0 bases from J, with 11 bases between. The CDR3 sequence is 15 residues long. The CDR3 is CASSLLGASYNEQFF. DNA of the CDR3: TGTGCCAGCAGCCTTTTGGGGGCCTCCTACAATGAGCAGTTCTTC.

V and J are TRBV6-5 and TRBJ2-7; tentative D call: TRBD1 (6 bases). The CDR3 runs 14 residues. V lost 6 bases and J lost 3, with 15 bases in between. The germline V gene encodes CDR1 MNHEY and CDR2 SVGAGI. CDR3 nucleotides: TGTGCCAGCAGCCCCCCAGGGGCCTACTACGAGCAGTACTTC. Its protein is CASSPPGAYYEQYF.

As DNA, the CDR3 is TGTGCTAGTGGTTCATGGACAGTAACCGGGGAGCTGTTTTTT. Its translation: CASGSWTVTGELFF. J is TRBJ2-2 and V is TRBV12-5, with D possibly matching TRBD1 (6 bases). The V gene lost 4 bases and the J gene lost 5 bases, with 11 bases spanning the gap. CDR1 and CDR2 from the germline V gene are LGHNT and FRNRAP. The CDR3 covers 14 residues.

The V and J genes are TRBV19 and TRBJ2-5, with TRBD2 matching over 8 bases. Looked up from germline, CDR1 is LNHDA and CDR2 is SQIVND (reference sequence). The CDR3 is 14 residues long. V was pared by 7 bases and J by 5 bases, with 9 bases of the junction left unmatched. CDR3 nucleotide sequence: TGTGCCAGTACCCCAGAGCGGGGGTCTGAGACCCAGTACTTC. This encodes CASTPERGSETQYF.

This chain uses TRBV29-1 with TRBJ2-1, with D maybe TRBD2 (5 bases). The CDR3 consists of 11 residues. The V end was cut by 6 bases, the J end by 9 bases, with 12 bases between. Per germline, CDR1 SQVTM and CDR2 ANQGSEA. The DNA of the CDR3 is TGCAGCGTGGGTAGCGTAGTTGAGCAGTTCTTC. It yields the protein CSVGSVVEQFF.

This rearrangement joins TRBV20-1 to TRBJ1-1; D gene ambiguous. Trimming removed 3 bases from V and 6 bases from J, with 11 bases in between. CDR3 length equals 12 residues. CDR1 and CDR2 (germline): DFQATT, SNEGSKA (reference sequence). CDR3 sequence (DNA): TGCAGTGCTAGTTGGGGAAAGGCTGAAGCTTTCTTT. It yields the protein CSASWGKAEAFF.

This chain links TRBV19 with TRBJ2-3, with D unresolved. The V end was cut by 5 bases, the J end by 2 bases, with 11 bases between. Germline V lookup: CDR1 LNHDA, CDR2 SQIVND (reference sequence). The CDR3 covers 14 residues. The CDR3 coding sequence is TGTGCCAGTAGTCCTAAGGGTCCCACAGATACGCAGTATTTT. It encodes CASSPKGPTDTQYF.

V gene TRBV30 combines with J gene TRBJ2-7, with D perhaps matching TRBD2 (5 bases). Trimming shortened V by 4 bases and J by 5 bases, and 15 bases separated the two germline ends. CDR1 GTSNPN and CDR2 SVGIG come from the germline V gene (reference sequence). CDR3 length: 13 residues. For the CDR3, the DNA is TGTGCCTGGACTGGCAGAGCGGCCCACGAGCAGTACTTC. It translates to CAWTGRAAHEQYF.

This clone was counted a few times. The chain links TRBV6-2 or TRBV6-3 to TRBJ1-5, with a tentative D call TRBD1 (5 bases). V gave up 6 bases and J gave up 6 bases, with 12 bases separating them. Germline assignment: CDR1 MNHEY and CDR2 SVGEGT. The CDR3 runs 13 residues. The CDR3 region has the DNA TGTGCCAGCAGCGACAGAGGGAGTCAGCCCCAGCATTTT. Translating it yields CASSDRGSQPQHF.

The rearrangement links TRBV13 to TRBJ2-7; D may be TRBD1 or TRBD2 (5 bases each). V dropped 4 bases and J dropped 7 bases, with 17 bases sitting between them. The V gene's germline CDR1 is PRHDT and CDR2 FYEKMQ (reference sequence). The CDR3 totals 14 residues. CDR3 in DNA: TGTGCCAGCAGCTCCTATGGGGGTAAAGTTGAGCAGTACTTC. Its translation: CASSSYGGKVEQYF.

The rearrangement joins TRBV30 to TRBJ2-7, with 7 nucleotides matching TRBD2. Germline lookup yields CDR1 GTSNPN and CDR2 SVGIG (reference sequence). The V gene end was trimmed by 2 bases and the J gene end by 6 bases; junction bases not matched to a gene: 10. This CDR3 has 14 amino acids. CDR3 in amino acids: CAWSSGGPAREQYF. The CDR3 DNA is TGTGCCTGGAGTTCGGGGGGACCCGCCCGCGAGCAGTACTTC. Combining the CDR3 with reference TRBV30 and TRBJ2-7 gives the whole variable domain SQTIHQWPATLVQPVGSPLSLECTVEGTSNPNLYWYRQAAGRGLQLLFYSVGIGQISSEVPQNLSASRPQDRQFILSSKKLLLSDSGFYLCAWSSGGPAREQYFGPGTRLTVT.

The chain carries TRBV6-6 and TRBJ2-7; 7 nucleotides agree with TRBD1. Germline CDR1 is MNHNY and CDR2 is SVGAGI (reference sequence). V was clipped by 0 bases and J by 3 bases; unmatched bases: 2. This CDR3 contains 14 residues. The CDR3 loop is CASSYSDRYYEQYF. CDR3 in DNA: TGTGCCAGCAGTTACTCGGACAGGTACTACGAGCAGTACTTC.

J is TRBJ2-5 and V is TRBV6-5, with unresolved D. The CDR3 totals 12 residues. Germline CDR1 reads MNHEY; CDR2 reads SVGAGI. V was clipped by 2 bases and J by 4 bases, with 5 bases between them. The CDR3 sequence is CASSYPPETQYF. The CDR3 DNA reads as TGTGCCAGCAGTTACCCCCCAGAGACCCAGTACTTC.

The chain employs TRBV3-1 (or the pseudogene TRBV3-2) and TRBJ2-1, with TRBD2 matching 11 bases. Germline CDR1 and CDR2: LGHDT and YNNKEL (reference sequence). This CDR3 spans 16 amino acids. With V trimmed by 3 bases and J by 4 bases, 5 bases remained unmatched. This CDR3 is CASSHTSGSFYNEQFF. In DNA, the CDR3 is TGTGCCAGCAGCCACACTAGCGGGAGCTTTTACAATGAGCAGTTCTTC.

The V gene is TRBV7-6, the J gene TRBJ2-2; D is ambiguous. CDR1 and CDR2 (germline): SGHVS, FNYEAQ. This CDR3 region has 16 residues. Deletions cut 1 base from V and 0 bases from J, with 9 bases between. The CDR3 nucleotides are TGTGCCAGCAGCTTAGAAAAGCGCGCGAACACCGGGGAGCTGTTTTTT. The encoded protein is CASSLEKRANTGELFF.

The chain recombines TRBV4-1 with TRBJ1-4, with TRBD1 identical over 7 bases. Germline assignment: CDR1 MGHRA and CDR2 YSYEKL. Trimming at V came to 0 bases and at J to 8 bases, leaving 3 bases not matched to a gene. The CDR3 runs to 14 residues. CDR3 DNA sequence: TGCGCCAGCAGCCAAGACAGGGGGGGCGAAAAACTGTTTTTT. This gives the protein CASSQDRGGEKLFF.

The rearrangement joins TRBV2 to TRBJ2-7; TRBD1 matches at 7 bases. With 11 bases clipped from V and 1 base from J, the junction kept 8 bases outside the gene matches. CDR3 length equals 13 residues. The germline V gene encodes CDR1 SNHLY and CDR2 FYNNEI. The CDR3 nucleotides are TGTGCCGGGTCCGGGACAGATTCCTACGAGCAGTACTTC. Translation gives CAGSGTDSYEQYF.